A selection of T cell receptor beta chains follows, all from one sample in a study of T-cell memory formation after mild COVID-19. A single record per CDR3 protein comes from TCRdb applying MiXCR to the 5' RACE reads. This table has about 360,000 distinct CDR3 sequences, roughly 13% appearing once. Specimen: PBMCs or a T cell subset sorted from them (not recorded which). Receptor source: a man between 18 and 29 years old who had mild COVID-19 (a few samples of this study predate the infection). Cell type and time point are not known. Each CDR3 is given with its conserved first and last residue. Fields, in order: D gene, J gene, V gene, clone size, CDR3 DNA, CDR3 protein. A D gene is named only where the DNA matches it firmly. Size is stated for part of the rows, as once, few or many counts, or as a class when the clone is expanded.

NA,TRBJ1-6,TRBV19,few,TGTGCCAGTAGTACCTCAGGGGTTAATTCACCCCTCCACTTT,CASSTSGVNSPLHF
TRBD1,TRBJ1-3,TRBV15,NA,TGTGCCACCAGCAGCGACAGGGTCTCTGGAAACACCATATATTTT,CATSSDRVSGNTIYF
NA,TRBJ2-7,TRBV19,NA,TGTGCCAGTAGTGTTCGACAGGCCGCCGAGCAGTACTTC,CASSVRQAAEQYF
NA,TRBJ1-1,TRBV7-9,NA,TGTGCCAGCAGCTTATGGGGGCCCACTGAAGCTTTCTTT,CASSLWGPTEAFF
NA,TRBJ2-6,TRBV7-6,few,TGTGCCAGCAGCTCAACGGTAGGGGCTGGGGCCAACGTCCTGACTTTC,CASSSTVGAGANVLTF
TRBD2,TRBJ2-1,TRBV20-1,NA,TGCAGTGCCCGTAGCGGGGGCTCCTACAATGAGCAGTTCTTC,CSARSGGSYNEQFF
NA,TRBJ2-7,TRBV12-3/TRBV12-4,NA,TGTGCCAGCAGAGAGGGGGGCAGGGGGACCCCCGTCTTC,CASREGGRGTPVF
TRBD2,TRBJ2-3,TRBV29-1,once,TGCAGCGTCCGGGGAGGGCGGGTGACCACAGATACGCAGTATTTT,CSVRGGRVTTDTQYF
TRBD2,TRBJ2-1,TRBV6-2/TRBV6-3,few,TGTGCCAGCAGGCCCACTAGCGGTAATGAGCAGTTCTTC,CASRPTSGNEQFF
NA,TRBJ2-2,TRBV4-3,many,TGCGCCAGCAGCCCGACAGCTTCGAACACCGGGGAGCTGTTTTTT,CASSPTASNTGELFF
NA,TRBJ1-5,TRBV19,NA,TGTGCCAGTAGTATAGGACTCGCCTGGGAAGGGAATCAGCCCCAGCATTTT,CASSIGLAWEGNQPQHF
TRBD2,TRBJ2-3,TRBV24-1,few,TGTGCCACCGGGACTAGCGGGGGTACGGATACGCAGTATTTT,CATGTSGGTDTQYF
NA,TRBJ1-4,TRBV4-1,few,TGCGCCAGCAGCCAAGGGCGCGGGGGGGAAAAACTGTTTTTT,CASSQGRGGEKLFF
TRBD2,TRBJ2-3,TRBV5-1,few,TGCGCCAGCAGCAGAACTAGCGGGGGTGAAGATACGCAGTATTTT,CASSRTSGGEDTQYF
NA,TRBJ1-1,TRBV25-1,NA,TGTGCCAGTCAGGGCCCTTTGGGGACTGAAGCTTTCTTT,CASQGPLGTEAFF
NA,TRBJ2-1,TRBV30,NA,TGTGCCTGGAGTGGAGACAGCAATGAGCAGTTCTTC,CAWSGDSNEQFF
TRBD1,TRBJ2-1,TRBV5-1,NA,TGCGCCAGCAGACTGACAGGGGATGAGCAGTTCTTC,CASRLTGDEQFF
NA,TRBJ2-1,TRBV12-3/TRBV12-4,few,TGTGCCAGCAGTGTAACCCTATACAATGAGCAGTTCTTC,CASSVTLYNEQFF
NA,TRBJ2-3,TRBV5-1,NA,TGCGCCAGCAGCTGGGGGGTAGGCACAGATACGCAGTATTTT,CASSWGVGTDTQYF
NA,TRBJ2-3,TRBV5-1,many,TGCGCCAGCAGCCGCCGGGGGAGCGCAGATACGCAGTATTTT,CASSRRGSADTQYF
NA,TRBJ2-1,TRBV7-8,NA,TGTGCCAGCAGCCCTCGCAGGGTCAATGAGCAGTTCTTC,CASSPRRVNEQFF
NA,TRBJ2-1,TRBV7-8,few,TGTGCCAGCAGCTTGGGGCTAGCGATTTATGAGCAGTTCTTC,CASSLGLAIYEQFF
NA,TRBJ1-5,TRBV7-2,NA,TGTGCCAGCAGCTTAGGGGGGGGTGCAAATCAGCCCCAGCATTTT,CASSLGGGANQPQHF
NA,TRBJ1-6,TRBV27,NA,TGTGCCAGCAGTTTATGGATGAATTCACCCCTCCACTTT,CASSLWMNSPLHF
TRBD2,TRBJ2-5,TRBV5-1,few,TGCGCCAGCAGTCAGACTAGCGGGGAAGGGGGAGAGACCCAGTACTTC,CASSQTSGEGGETQYF
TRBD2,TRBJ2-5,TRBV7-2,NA,TGTGCCAGCAGCTTGGGGTTCGGGACTAGCGGACTCAAAGAGACCCAGTACTTC,CASSLGFGTSGLKETQYF